A single sample gave rise to the 28 T cell receptor beta chains below, sequenced in a study of blood T cell repertoires in COVID-19. Here immunoSEQ multiplex PCR was the method, and the copy in TCRdb shows in-frame clones only, minus some. The sample includes about 43,000 clones, approximately 87% of them seen just once. The specimen was peripheral blood. The receptors stem from a human donor in a cohort sampled during active COVID-19.

This chain links TRBV19 with TRBJ2-7; 12 bases are a match to TRBD2. After removal of 5 bases from V and 2 bases from J, the junction contained 1 base not matched to a gene. The CDR3 totals 14 residues. The germline CDR1 and CDR2 sequences are LNHDA and SQIVND (reference sequence). The CDR3 coding sequence is TGTGCCAGTAGTTGGACTAGCGGGGCCTACGAGCAGTACTTC. This sequence encodes CASSWTSGAYEQYF.

The V and J genes are TRBV5-5 and TRBJ1-5, with D possibly matching TRBD1 (6 bases). Germline values: CDR1 SGHKS, CDR2 YYEKEE (reference sequence). Trimming took 1 base from V and 7 from J, leaving 12 bases between them. This CDR3 is built from 14 residues. CDR3 loop: CASSLLGGGQPQHF. The CDR3 coding sequence is TGTGCCAGCAGCTTGTTAGGGGGGGGACAGCCCCAGCATTTT.

The chain employs TRBV7-2 and TRBJ2-1, with TRBD1 matching over 10 bases. V shed 3 bases, J shed 9 bases, and the junction held 11 bases outside the gene matches. Germline CDR1 SGHTA, CDR2 FQGNSA. The CDR3 totals 16 residues. The CDR3 DNA sequence: TGTGCCAGCAGCTTCATGCCAGACAGGGGGCAAAGTGAGCAGTTCTTC. This encodes CASSFMPDRGQSEQFF. The full variable domain, with the rest looked up from reference TRBV7-2 and TRBJ2-1, is GAGVSQSPSNKVTEKGKDVELRCDPISGHTALYWYRQSLGQGLEFLIYFQGNSAPDKSGLPSDRFSAERTGGSVSTLTIQRTQQEDSAVYLCASSFMPDRGQSEQFFGPGTRLTVL.

V gene TRBV6-5 combines with J gene TRBJ2-7; TRBD2 matches 7 bases. CDR1 is MNHEY, CDR2 SVGAGI, per germline. J was trimmed by 1 base and V by 6 bases; bases with no gene match: 3. The CDR3 runs to 13 residues. The CDR3 sequence is CASSLGGSYEQYF. In DNA form, the CDR3 reads TGTGCCAGCAGCCTGGGGGGGTCCTACGAGCAGTACTTC.

The chain links TRBV18 to TRBJ2-1; perhaps TRBD1 as D (6 bases). Germline loops: CDR1 KGHSH, CDR2 LQKENI. The CDR3 is made up of 16 amino acids. V was trimmed by 5 bases and J by 0 bases, leaving 14 bases between them. CDR3 sequence: CASSETQGYSYNEQFF. The DNA for the CDR3 is TGTGCCAGCTCAGAGACCCAGGGGTACTCCTACAATGAGCAGTTCTTC.

This clone was seen only a few times. V gene TRBV14 combines with J gene TRBJ2-3; D gene ambiguous. The length of the CDR3 is 15 residues. V gave up 4 bases and J gave up 0 bases, with 11 bases separating them. CDR1 is SGHDN, CDR2 FVKESK, per germline. CDR3 residues: CASSRFIASTDTQYF. Written as DNA, the CDR3 is TGTGCCAGCAGCCGATTCATAGCTAGCACAGATACGCAGTATTTT.

This rearrangement joins TRBV3-1 (or the pseudogene TRBV3-2) to TRBJ1-3, with 8 bases lining up with TRBD1. The CDR3 runs to 21 residues. Germline-derived CDR1 and CDR2 are LGHDT and YNNKEL (reference sequence). V lost 2 bases to trimming and J lost 0 bases; unmatched junction nucleotides: 18. CDR3 DNA: TGTGCCAGCAGCCAAAAAGTGGACGTGGACAGGGAGTTCCTCTCTGGAAACACCATATATTTT. Its translation is CASSQKVDVDREFLSGNTIYF.

J is TRBJ2-1 and V is TRBV28; TRBD2 matches 7 bases. The germline V gene has CDR1 MDHEN and CDR2 SYDVKM. Germline trimming cut 5 bases from V and 3 bases from J; bases unmatched to any gene: 10. The CDR3 covers 16 residues. CDR3 in DNA: TGTGCCAGCAGTAGCGCGGGGGAAAGCCTCTACAATGAGCAGTTCTTC. This gives the protein CASSSAGESLYNEQFF.

Only one count was recorded for this clone. The chain uses TRBV19 and TRBJ2-1, with 7 positions matching TRBD2. Germline loops: CDR1 LNHDA, CDR2 SQIVND (reference sequence). V was clipped by 4 bases and J by 8 bases; unmatched bases: 11. CDR3 size: 15 residues. The CDR3 DNA is TGTGCCAGTAGTACTTCGGGAGGTAGATTCGATGAGCAGTTCTTC. The encoded protein is CASSTSGGRFDEQFF.

This clone was detected only once. The rearrangement joins TRBV5-1 to TRBJ2-4, with D possibly being TRBD1 (5 bases). Germline CDR1 is SGHRS and CDR2 is YFSETQ. This CDR3 spans 19 amino acids. V was cut by 1 base and J by 1 base, with 21 bases left in between. CDR3 nucleotides: TGCGCCAGCAGCTTGACAGGAGTGGACGGTGTATCCGCCAAAAACATTCAGTACTTC. It translates to CASSLTGVDGVSAKNIQYF.

This chain connects TRBV28 to TRBJ1-1; TRBD1 agrees at 10 bases. The germline CDR1 and CDR2 sequences are MDHEN and SYDVKM. This CDR3 region has 13 residues. With 8 bases clipped from V and 1 base from J, the junction kept 1 base outside the gene matches. CDR3 sequence reads: CASGQGGNTEAFF. The CDR3 DNA reads as TGTGCCAGCGGACAGGGGGGGAACACTGAAGCTTTCTTT.

This clone has just one count. The V gene is TRBV4-1, the J gene TRBJ1-2; D is unclear. Germline CDR1 and CDR2: MGHRA and YSYEKL. The CDR3 loop spans 14 amino acids. Trimming stripped 4 bases from V and 2 bases from J, with 11 bases between. CDR3 residues: CASSPYRENYGYTF. The DNA of the CDR3 is TGCGCCAGCAGCCCCTACCGGGAGAACTATGGCTACACCTTC.

The chain combines TRBV5-1 with TRBJ2-7; possible D gene TRBD2, 7 bases. V lost 5 bases and J 4 bases, leaving 16 bases between the germline ends. Looked up from germline, CDR1 is SGHRS and CDR2 is YFSETQ. The CDR3 covers 14 residues. DNA of the CDR3: TGCGCCAGCAGGGTCGCAGGGGAGGGTTACGAGCAGTACTTC. Its translation: CASRVAGEGYEQYF.

The chain uses TRBV3-1 (or the pseudogene TRBV3-2) and TRBJ2-6; possible D gene TRBD2, 6 bases. Germline assignment: CDR1 LGHDT and CDR2 YNNKEL (reference sequence). The CDR3 contains 17 residues. V shed 4 bases and J shed 0 bases, with 13 bases lying between them. The CDR3 DNA reads TGTGCCAGCAGCCTCGGGGGTACCTACTCTGGGGCCAACGTCCTGACTTTC. This codes for CASSLGGTYSGANVLTF.

V is TRBV29-1 and J is TRBJ2-3, with D perhaps matching TRBD1 (5 bases). Trimming left V 6 bases short and J 6 bases short, with 10 bases between. The CDR3 is 11 amino acids. The germline CDR1 and CDR2 sequences are SQVTM and ANQGSEA. The CDR3 nucleotides read TGCAGCGTCCTAGGGGTGGATACGCAGTATTTT. Amino acids: CSVLGVDTQYF.

The rearrangement uses TRBV6-5 and TRBJ2-7; 10 nucleotides line up with TRBD1. The CDR3 runs to 14 residues. CDR1 and CDR2 from the germline V gene are MNHEY and SVGAGI. The trim removed 5 bases at V and 5 bases at J, leaving 6 bases unmatched. DNA of the CDR3: TGTGCCAGCAGTCACCGGGACAGGGGCCACGAGCAGTACTTC. Its protein is CASSHRDRGHEQYF.

This chain links TRBV29-1 with TRBJ2-3; 13 positions match TRBD2. Germline V gene data show CDR1 as SQVTM and CDR2 as ANQGSEA. This CDR3 has 18 residues. Trimming removed 6 bases from V and 0 bases from J; junction bases left unmatched: 12. The CDR3 nucleotides are TGCAGCGTGAAAGGACTAGCGGGAGAACCTCGTAGCACAGATACGCAGTATTTT. It is translated as CSVKGLAGEPRSTDTQYF.

The chain uses TRBV13 and TRBJ1-6, with no clear D. Trimming removed 3 bases from V and 5 bases from J, with 8 bases in between. Germline V CDR1 and CDR2: PRHDT, FYEKMQ (reference sequence). This CDR3 has 14 amino acids. CDR3 in amino acids: CASSFLSDNSPLHF. The DNA for the CDR3 is TGTGCCAGCAGCTTTCTGAGTGATAATTCACCCCTCCACTTT.

This chain uses TRBV30 with TRBJ1-3; the D gene is possibly TRBD1 (5 bases). Germline values: CDR1 GTSNPN, CDR2 SVGIG (reference sequence). CDR3 size: 16 residues. V was cut by 7 bases and J by 0 bases, with 19 bases left in between. Here the CDR3 DNA reads TGTGCCTACGTTGGGGCCCCCACTCTCTCTGGAAACACCATATATTTT. As protein: CAYVGAPTLSGNTIYF.

This clone was found a few times. The chain couples TRBV15 to TRBJ1-5; D gene unclear. The CDR3 loop spans 15 amino acids. Trimming stripped 0 bases from V and 3 bases from J, with 9 bases between. Germline CDR1 LNHNV, CDR2 YYDKDF (reference sequence). The CDR3 protein is CATSRDPGSNQPQHF. CDR3 nucleotides: TGTGCCACCAGCAGAGATCCGGGTTCCAATCAGCCCCAGCATTTT.

This chain joins TRBV12-3 or TRBV12-4 and TRBJ2-7, with D unresolved. V shed 6 bases and J shed 6 bases, with 12 bases lying between them. The CDR3 loop spans 12 amino acids. The CDR3 DNA sequence: TGTGCCAGCAGCCGTGTTAGCTTCGAGCAGTACTTC. It codes for CASSRVSFEQYF.

The chain's CDR3 is CASSQGEGGELFF. Here the CDR3 DNA reads TGTGCCAGCAGCCAAGGGGAGGGCGGGGAGCTGTTTTTT. The genes are TRBV11-3 and TRBJ2-2; 7 nucleotides align to TRBD2. The V gene end was trimmed by 5 bases and the J gene end by 7 bases; junction bases not matched to a gene: 4. Germline assignment: CDR1 SGHNT and CDR2 YENEEA. The CDR3 sequence is 13 residues long. The full variable domain, with the rest looked up from reference TRBV11-3 and TRBJ2-2, is EAGVVQSPRYKIIEKKQPVAFWCNPISGHNTLYWYLQNLGQGPELLIRYENEEAVDDSQLPKDRFSAERLKGVDSTLKIQPAELGDSAVYLCASSQGEGGELFFGEGSRLTVL.

The J gene is TRBJ2-1, the V gene TRBV28, with a weak D call TRBD1 (6 bases). The CDR3 loop spans 14 amino acids. V lost 9 bases to trimming and J lost 8 bases, with 20 bases between them. From germline, CDR1 is MDHEN and CDR2 SYDVKM. CDR3 DNA sequence: TGTGCCAGTCAGGACAGTGGGCTCATATATGAGCAGTTCTTC. The encoded protein is CASQDSGLIYEQFF.

This clone was seen a single time. This sequence joins TRBV5-4 and TRBJ2-3, with 13 bases matching TRBD2. Germline assignment: CDR1 SGHNT and CDR2 YYREEE (reference sequence). The CDR3 is 17 amino acids. Unmatched junction bases numbered 3, after V lost 1 base and J lost 1 base. CDR3 amino acids: CASSLTSGRAGTDTQYF. The CDR3 DNA reads TGTGCCAGCAGCTTGACTAGCGGGAGGGCCGGCACAGATACGCAGTATTTT.

The rearrangement uses TRBV18 and TRBJ1-1; possibly TRBD1 for D (6 bases). The CDR3 extends over 16 amino acids. Germline-derived CDR1 and CDR2 are KGHSH and LQKENI. With 2 bases removed from V and 7 bases from J, the gap between germline ends came to 20 bases. The CDR3 DNA reads as TGTGCCAGCTCACCAAGGGCAGGGGCCGACCAAGGTGAAGCTTTCTTT. This sequence encodes CASSPRAGADQGEAFF.

V usage is TRBV6-5 and J usage is TRBJ1-5; D gene unclear. Trimming left V 0 bases short and J 0 bases short, with 6 bases between. CDR1 is MNHEY, CDR2 SVGAGI, per germline. The CDR3 has 15 residues. The CDR3 protein is CASSYSGSSNQPQHF. The CDR3 nucleotides are TGTGCCAGCAGTTACTCGGGGAGTAGCAATCAGCCCCAGCATTTT.

The chain links TRBV6-6 to TRBJ1-5; D unresolved. CDR1 is MNHNY and CDR2 is SVGAGI in the germline V gene (reference sequence). Trimming removed 4 bases at V and 2 bases at J, with 3 bases between. This CDR3 spans 12 amino acids. The DNA for the CDR3 is TGTGCCAGCAGTTCCGGCAATCAGCCCCAGCATTTT. The encoded protein is CASSSGNQPQHF.

This clone has just one count. The chain combines TRBV24-1 with TRBJ2-1; TRBD1 matches 9 bases. The junction had 5 bases not matched to a gene; V was cut back by 2 bases and J by 4 bases. The CDR3 loop spans 16 amino acids. CDR1 and CDR2 from the germline V gene are KGHDR and SFDVKD. The CDR3: CATSDSQGQGYNEQFF. The CDR3 nucleotides are TGTGCCACCAGTGATTCCCAGGGACAGGGATACAATGAGCAGTTCTTC.